The 30 T cell receptor beta chains reported below all come from one sample, sequenced in a study of long-term antiretroviral therapy in people with HIV. This was the immunoSEQ v3.0 assay at survey level. Using immunoSEQ multiplex PCR, the repertoire was profiled, and TCRdb retains in-frame clones only, with some absent. This sample has approximately 17,000 clones, with roughly 76% found just once. This specimen was unsorted PBMCs, taken 1.5 years before starting antiretroviral therapy. The source is a woman in her forties or fifties with HIV.

The V gene is TRBV6-1, the J gene TRBJ2-7; maybe TRBD2 (5 bases). Trimming removed 2 bases at V and 7 bases at J, with 12 bases between. The CDR3 runs 13 residues. CDR1 MNHNS and CDR2 SASEGT come from the germline V gene. CDR3 in amino acids: CASSESSQREQYF. As DNA, the CDR3 is TGTGCCAGCAGTGAAAGCTCGCAGCGGGAGCAGTACTTC.

The V gene is TRBV6-1, the J gene TRBJ2-7; 11 nucleotides align to TRBD2. The CDR3 spans 15 residues. With V trimmed by 6 bases and J by 3 bases, 7 bases remained unmatched. From germline, CDR1 is MNHNS and CDR2 SASEGT. The DNA of the CDR3 is TGTGCCAGCAGGCCCGGGACTAGCGGATACTACGAGCAGTACGTC. It translates to CASRPGTSGYYEQYV.

J is TRBJ2-5 and V is TRBV9; 7 nucleotides line up with TRBD1. After removal of 4 bases from V and 4 bases from J, the junction contained 7 bases not matched to a gene. The CDR3 extends over 14 amino acids. Germline V CDR1 and CDR2: SGDLS, YYNGEE. The CDR3 sequence: CASSPRQGGETQYF. The CDR3 DNA reads TGTGCCAGCAGCCCCCGACAGGGTGGAGAGACCCAGTACTTC. The whole variable domain, remainder taken from reference TRBV9 and TRBJ2-5, is DSGVTQTPKHLITATGQRVTLRCSPRSGDLSVYWYQQSLDQGLQFLIQYYNGEERAKGNILERFSAQQFPDLHSELNLSSLELGDSALYFCASSPRQGGETQYFGPGTRLLVL.

The chain recombines TRBV12-5 with TRBJ2-2; D might be TRBD1 (6 bases). CDR3 length equals 15 residues. V was pared by 4 bases and J by 3 bases, with 12 bases between. Per germline, CDR1 LGHNT and CDR2 FRNRAP. The CDR3 region is CASGSGTTDTGELFF. CDR3 bases: TGTGCTAGTGGTTCCGGGACAACGGACACCGGGGAGCTGTTTTTT.

The chain joins TRBV4-1 to TRBJ2-1; 9 bases agree with TRBD2. Per germline, CDR1 MGHRA and CDR2 YSYEKL. The CDR3 has 21 amino acids. The trim removed 0 bases at V and 0 bases at J, leaving 15 bases unmatched. The DNA of the CDR3 is TGCGCCAGCAGCCAAGAAAGTGGGTTACTAGCGGGTCCCAGCTCCTACAATGAGCAGTTCTTC. Translation gives CASSQESGLLAGPSSYNEQFF.

The rearrangement joins TRBV7-6 to TRBJ1-2; TRBD1 matches at 8 bases. V lost 5 bases, J lost 4 bases, and 3 bases stayed unmatched. The CDR3 length is 13 residues. Germline V gene sequence: CDR1 SGHVS, CDR2 FNYEAQ. CDR3 sequence (DNA): TGTGCCAGCAGCCCGACAGGGGTCTATGGCTACACCTTC. It translates to CASSPTGVYGYTF. Full variable domain (missing parts from reference TRBV7-6 and TRBJ1-2): GAGVSQSPRYKVTKRGQDVALRCDPISGHVSLYWYRQALGQGPEFLTYFNYEAQQDKSGLPNDRFSAERPEGSISTLTIQRTEQRDSAMYRCASSPTGVYGYTFGSGTRLTVV.

The genes are TRBV7-3 and TRBJ2-1; TRBD1 matches at 9 bases. Germline values: CDR1 SGHTA, CDR2 FQGTGA. CDR3 length: 17 amino acids. Trimming removed 3 bases from V and 8 bases from J; junction bases left unmatched: 14. Here the CDR3 reads CASSFSRTGEEGDEQFF. DNA of the CDR3: TGTGCCAGCAGCTTTAGCCGGACAGGGGAGGAAGGCGATGAGCAGTTCTTC.

V gene TRBV7-6 combines with J gene TRBJ2-5; D not certain. The CDR3 is 12 amino acids. Germline lookup yields CDR1 SGHVS and CDR2 FNYEAQ. V lost 5 bases to trimming and J lost 5 bases, with 9 bases between them. The CDR3 is CASSPLGETQYF. CDR3 bases: TGTGCCAGCAGCCCATTGGGGGAGACCCAGTACTTC.

CDR3 sequence (DNA): TGCGCCAGCAGCCACCGGGACGGAGATTTAGGGGATGGCTACACCTTC. Protein product: CASSHRDGDLGDGYTF. The rearrangement uses TRBV4-1 and TRBJ1-2; tentatively, D is TRBD1 (5 bases). Trimming took off 3 bases at V and 6 bases at J, with 20 bases between the two ends. CDR1 and CDR2 from the germline V gene are MGHRA and YSYEKL. The CDR3 length is 16 residues.

The chain is built from TRBV18 and TRBJ1-5; TRBD1 matches 7 bases. The CDR3 is made up of 16 amino acids. Germline CDR1 KGHSH, CDR2 LQKENI. V gave up 3 bases and J gave up 0 bases; unmatched junction bases: 5. The CDR3 nucleotides are TGTGCCAGCTCACCCGACAGGGTTGATAGCAATCAGCCCCAGCATTTT. Translating it yields CASSPDRVDSNQPQHF.

V and J are TRBV11-2 and TRBJ2-7; tentatively, D is TRBD1 or TRBD2 (5 bases each). This CDR3 contains 18 residues. Germline lookup yields CDR1 SGHAT and CDR2 FQNNGV. Trimming removed 1 base at V and 3 bases at J, with 22 bases between. CDR3 residues: CASSLGSGQGTTNYEQYV. The CDR3 coding sequence is TGTGCCAGCAGCTTAGGGAGCGGTCAGGGAACAACTAACTACGAGCAGTACGTC.

This clone was observed a few times. The chain joins TRBV9 to TRBJ2-2, with D unresolved. The V and J ends lost 4 bases and 8 bases respectively, with 15 bases between them. Germline V gene lookup returns CDR1 SGDLS and CDR2 YYNGEE. The CDR3 is 14 residues long. The CDR3 region is CASSPRPVMGELFF. The CDR3 DNA follows: TGTGCCAGCAGCCCGCGGCCCGTGATGGGGGAGCTGTTTTTT.

The chain is built from TRBV7-9 and TRBJ2-3; D might be TRBD2 (6 bases). This CDR3 is 14 amino acids long. CDR1 and CDR2 from the germline V gene are SEHNR and FQNEAQ (reference sequence). V dropped 2 bases and J dropped 5 bases, with 11 bases sitting between them. The chain's CDR3 is CASSLTFGGDTQYF. The DNA for the CDR3 is TGTGCCAGCAGCTTAACGTTCGGGGGAGATACGCAGTATTTT.

Regarding this clone: The junction does not match germline at one end; this may be a read error. The chain recombines TRBV19 with TRBJ1-2; 7 bases match TRBD1. This CDR3 comprises 12 residues. Germline lookup yields CDR1 LNHDA and CDR2 SQIVND (reference sequence). The CDR3 DNA follows: TGCGCCAGTGGGGACAGCAACTATGGCTACACCTTC. Protein: CASGDSNYGYTF.

This clone has just a few counts. The chain joins TRBV6-4 to TRBJ2-1; 9 bases are shared with TRBD1. This CDR3 has 15 residues. V was clipped by 3 bases and J by 7 bases; unmatched bases: 7. Germline-derived CDR1 and CDR2 are MRHNA and SNTAGT. In DNA, the CDR3 is TGTGCCAGCAGTGAATTCGGGACAGGGTATAATGAGCAGTTCTTC. This gives the protein CASSEFGTGYNEQFF.

This chain links TRBV5-6 with TRBJ1-4, with 7 bases fitting TRBD1. The V and J ends lost 2 bases and 6 bases, in that order; junction bases with no gene match: 7. Germline V gives CDR1 SGHDT, CDR2 YYEEEE. There are 15 residues in the CDR3. CDR3 DNA: TGTGCCAGCAGCTTCACGGGACAGACCCATGAAAAACTGTTTTTT. It translates to CASSFTGQTHEKLFF.

The chain has TRBV11-2 and TRBJ1-6; the D gene is possibly TRBD1 (5 bases). The length of the CDR3 is 14 residues. From germline, CDR1 is SGHAT and CDR2 FQNNGV. V was pared by 2 bases and J by 10 bases, with 12 bases between. This chain's CDR3 is CASSLSQGGSPLHF. The CDR3 nucleotides are TGTGCCAGCAGCTTATCGCAGGGCGGCTCACCCCTCCACTTT.

This clone was picked up a small number of times. The V and J genes are TRBV10-1 and TRBJ1-1; 7 nucleotides line up with TRBD1. The V segment lost 6 bases and the J segment 3 bases; nucleotides outside the gene matches: 7. The CDR3 loop spans 14 amino acids. Per the germline V gene, CDR1 is WNHNN and CDR2 is SYGVQD (reference sequence). The CDR3 DNA sequence: TGCGCCAGCAGGCGGGGACAGCATTACACTGAAGCTTTCTTT. Translation gives CASRRGQHYTEAFF.

The chain combines TRBV5-6 with TRBJ1-2; 9 bases align to TRBD1. Germline CDR1 is SGHDT and CDR2 is YYEEEE. J gave up 5 bases and V 4 bases, and 12 bases lay outside the gene matches. The CDR3 runs 16 residues. The CDR3 DNA reads as TGTGCCAGCAGCCTGACGGGGACAGGGAATAGGTATGGCTACACCTTC. Translation: CASSLTGTGNRYGYTF.

The CDR3 region is CASSQGSDGNSPLHF. The CDR3 DNA follows: TGCGCCAGCAGCCAAGGGTCCGACGGTAATTCACCCCTCCACTTT. The chain links TRBV4-1 to TRBJ1-6; D is undetermined. There are 15 residues in the CDR3. Trimming shortened V by 1 base and J by 6 bases, and 10 bases separated the two germline ends. From germline, CDR1 is MGHRA and CDR2 YSYEKL.

The chain recombines TRBV7-3 with TRBJ1-6, with D possibly matching TRBD1 (5 bases). V lost 1 base and J 1 base, leaving 8 bases between the germline ends. Looked up from germline, CDR1 is SGHTA and CDR2 is FQGTGA. CDR3 length: 16 amino acids. The CDR3 DNA reads TGTGCCAGCAGCTTAAGGGGGGGATCCTATAATTCACCCCTCCACTTT. Amino acid sequence: CASSLRGGSYNSPLHF.

The V gene is TRBV2, the J gene TRBJ2-1; no clear D. CDR1 is SNHLY, CDR2 FYNNEI, per germline. Trimming took 7 bases from V and 8 from J, leaving 9 bases between them. The CDR3 consists of 11 residues. The CDR3 bases are TGTGCCAGCAAGGTGAGAGATGAGCAGTTCTTC. This sequence encodes CASKVRDEQFF.

The chain joins TRBV6-4 to TRBJ2-5, with D unclear. V was shortened by 2 bases and J by 2 bases, with 9 bases between the two germline ends. The germline CDR1 and CDR2 sequences are MRHNA and SNTAGT. CDR3 size: 14 residues. CDR3 nucleotide sequence: TGTGCCAGCAGTGACAAGAAAGTTCAAGAGACCCAGTACTTC. Its translation is CASSDKKVQETQYF.

In this sample, this clone is medium-sized. The sample has other DNA sequences that encode this CDR3 too. The chain links TRBV5-5 to TRBJ2-1, with D unclear. This CDR3 has 13 amino acids. Germline CDR1 is SGHKS and CDR2 is YYEKEE (reference sequence). V lost 0 bases and J 4 bases, leaving 5 bases between the germline ends. For the CDR3, the DNA is TGTGCCAGCAGCTTGGACTCTTACAATGAGCAGTTCTTC. Translation gives CASSLDSYNEQFF.

The chain has TRBV4-1 and TRBJ1-3; D is uncertain. The CDR3 is 16 amino acids. From germline, CDR1 is MGHRA and CDR2 YSYEKL. Deletions cut 0 bases from V and 4 bases from J, with 13 bases between. CDR3 loop: CASSQEGSWRGNTIYF. The CDR3 DNA sequence: TGCGCCAGCAGCCAAGAAGGGAGCTGGAGGGGAAACACCATATATTTT.

The gene calls are TRBV7-8 and TRBJ2-3; TRBD2 agrees at 7 bases. CDR3 length: 14 amino acids. V lost 5 bases to trimming and J lost 1 base; unmatched junction nucleotides: 3. Looked up from germline, CDR1 is SGHVS and CDR2 is FQNEAQ. The CDR3: CASSTTSGTDTQYF. The CDR3 coding sequence is TGTGCCAGCAGCACAACTAGCGGCACAGATACGCAGTATTTT.

This chain connects TRBV7-9 to TRBJ2-5; D is undetermined. Germline values: CDR1 SEHNR, CDR2 FQNEAQ (reference sequence). V shed 1 base and J shed 2 bases, with 8 bases lying between them. CDR3 length: 14 amino acids. The CDR3 DNA reads as TGTGCCAGCAGCTTAGTGGGCCGGCAAGAGACCCAGTACTTC. Translated: CASSLVGRQETQYF.

This clone is medium-sized within its sample. This chain links TRBV4-1 with TRBJ1-3; D remains ambiguous. The V gene lost 1 base and the J gene lost 8 bases, with 12 bases spanning the gap. CDR3 length: 14 residues. Germline V CDR1 and CDR2: MGHRA, YSYEKL. CDR3: CASSQGWTGYTIYF. The CDR3 nucleotides are TGCGCCAGCAGCCAAGGGTGGACGGGCTACACCATATATTTT.

V is TRBV5-6 and J is TRBJ2-7, with 13 bases fitting TRBD2. Trimming removed 2 bases from V and 2 bases from J; junction bases left unmatched: 1. Germline CDR1 is SGHDT and CDR2 is YYEEEE. The CDR3 is 15 residues long. CDR3 protein: CASSFGTSGAYEQYF. In DNA form, the CDR3 reads TGTGCCAGCAGCTTCGGGACTAGCGGGGCCTACGAGCAGTACTTC.

V and J are TRBV11-2 and TRBJ2-2; 15 nucleotides align to TRBD2. Per germline, CDR1 SGHAT and CDR2 FQNNGV. V gave up 4 bases and J gave up 6 bases; unmatched junction bases: 3. The CDR3 has 16 residues. The chain's CDR3 is CASSWGTSGGSGELFF. CDR3 coding DNA: TGTGCCAGCAGCTGGGGGACTAGCGGGGGGTCCGGGGAGCTGTTTTTT.